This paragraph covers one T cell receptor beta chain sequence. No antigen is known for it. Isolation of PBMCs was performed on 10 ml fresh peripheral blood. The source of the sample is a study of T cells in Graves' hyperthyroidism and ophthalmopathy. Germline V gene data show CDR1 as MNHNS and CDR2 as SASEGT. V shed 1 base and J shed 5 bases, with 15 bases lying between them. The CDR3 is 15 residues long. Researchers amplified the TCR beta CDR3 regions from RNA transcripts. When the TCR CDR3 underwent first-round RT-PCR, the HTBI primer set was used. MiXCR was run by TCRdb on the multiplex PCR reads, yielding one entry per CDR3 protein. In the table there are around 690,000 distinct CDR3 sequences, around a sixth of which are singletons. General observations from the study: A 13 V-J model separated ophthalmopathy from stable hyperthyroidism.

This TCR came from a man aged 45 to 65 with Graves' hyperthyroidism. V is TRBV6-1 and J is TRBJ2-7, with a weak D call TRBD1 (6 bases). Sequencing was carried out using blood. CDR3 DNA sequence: TGTGCCAGCAGTGAAGAGGAAGGGGGTTGGCACGAGCAGTACTTC. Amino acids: CASSEEEGGWHEQYF.